This TCR beta chain derives from a study of glioma-infiltrating T cells after dendritic cell vaccination. Study in general: Dendritic cell vaccination trial patients had either newly diagnosed or recurrent glioblastoma. Three intradermal dendritic cell vaccine injections were given every two weeks.

This clone is a singleton in its sample. Sample time point: after dendritic cell vaccination, including at tumor progression/relapse. The CDR3 totals 15 residues. V lost 1 base, J lost 5 bases, and 5 bases stayed unmatched. Germline lookup yields CDR1 SGDLS and CDR2 YYNGEE. TCRdb's table, derived via immunoSEQ multiplex PCR, lists solely in-frame clones and lacks some. The table shows tens of thousands of clones, with about nine tenths occurring only once. The gene calls are TRBV9 and TRBJ2-7; 11 bases fit TRBD2. The sequence derives from a human donor with glioblastoma. Material: blood, obtained after dendritic cell vaccination. The CDR3 region is CASSVLAGGPNEQYF. For the CDR3, the DNA is TGTGCCAGCAGCGTATTAGCGGGAGGGCCGAACGAGCAGTACTTC.